The sequence of this T cell receptor (beta chain) was determined in a study of CD8+CD57+ T cells in acquired aplastic anemia. At the level of the study: Sorted CD4+ and CD8+ cells yielded approximately 3.4 ug of DNA on average. Study-level results: Patients and controls shared just under 30 CD8+ CDR3 sequences, highly expressed in patients.

TCR beta VDJ combinations and CDR3 sequences were profiled from genomic DNA. TCRdb passed the reads through MiXCR, listing each CDR3 protein once. Of a few hundred thousand distinct CDR3 sequences in the sample, around 30% were seen once. V lost 10 bases, J lost 4 bases, and 20 bases lay in between. This CDR3 is 15 amino acids long. In patients chosen for sequencing, flow cytometry had shown CD8+CD57+ cell expansion. In all patients, the disease was severe acquired aplastic anemia. The blood sampling took place in patients who had so far received no therapy. This clonotype turned up a few times. Its antigen is unknown.

The receptor was derived from a human donor with aplastic anemia. The sample taken for sequencing was sorted CD4+, CD8+, or CD8+CD57+ T cells (not recorded which) from PBMCs. The chain joins TRBV12-3 or TRBV12-4 to TRBJ2-1; the D gene is possibly TRBD2 (5 bases). CDR3 coding DNA: TGTGCCACCTCCCCATCTTCGAGGGATTACAATGAGCAGTTCTTC. Translating gives CATSPSSRDYNEQFF.